This entry is about one TCR beta chain. The template for TCR beta VDJ and CDR3 sequence profiling was genomic DNA. TCRdb recomputed calls from the reads with MiXCR, one row per CDR3 protein. The table has fewer than 250,000 distinct CDR3 sequences, roughly half seen once. The entry originates in a study of CD8+CD57+ T cells in acquired aplastic anemia. CDR1 LNHDA and CDR2 SQIVND come from the germline V gene (reference sequence). The CDR3 consists of 15 residues. Trimming removed 3 bases from V and 0 bases from J, with 11 bases in between. The chain uses TRBV19 and TRBJ1-2; D is ambiguous. The specimen sequenced was sorted CD4+, CD8+, or CD8+CD57+ T cells (not recorded which) from PBMCs. The sequence was obtained from a human donor in good health, serving as a control. CDR3: CASSMYVTANYGYTF. CDR3 bases: TGTGCCAGTAGTATGTATGTGACGGCTAACTATGGCTACACCTTC.